This note documents a single T cell receptor beta chain sequence. As to treatment: 15 to 20 received Ad26.COV2.S at low or high dose, single or two shots; roughly five received placebo; per-sample allocation not given. The samples date from day 63 after the first vaccine or placebo injection. This sample was included in a study of Ad26.COV2.S vaccination and SARS-CoV-2 variants. On the study more broadly: Donor was assigned to the Ad26.COV2.S arm of trial COV1001. In the study, Ad26.COV2.S was injected intramuscularly once, or twice 56 days apart.

The V end lost 6 bases, the J end lost 7 bases, and 21 bases lay between the germline ends. In germline, CDR1 is KGHDR, CDR2 SFDVKD. This CDR3 is built from 16 residues. Measured with immunoSEQ multiplex PCR; TCRdb has only the in-frame clones, and not every one. The repertoire includes more than 300,000 clones, 86% of them detected once, and roughly 10% sits in the top ten. The J gene is TRBJ2-1, the V gene TRBV24-1; D is perhaps TRBD2 (6 bases). Sample: peripheral blood, taken in a trial of Ad26.COV2.S vaccine versus placebo. The sequence was collected from a person between 18 and 60 years old who received the Ad26.COV2.S COVID-19 vaccine or a placebo. This chain's CDR3 is CATSHLTSLDLNEQFF. In DNA, the CDR3 is TGTGCCACCAGTCACCTCACTAGCTTGGATTTGAATGAGCAGTTCTTC.